A single sample is the source of the 27 T cell receptor beta chains below, sequenced in a study of somatic mutations in cytotoxic T cells in rheumatoid arthritis (dated by TCRdb to about 2017). Receptor libraries were prepared by the immunoSEQ multiplex PCR assay. This immuneACCESS table, as held by TCRdb, lists in-frame sequences with V and J called but not all clones. Of the missing ones, under half trace to an unresolved V gene in checked studies; the others have no known cause. For this sample there are around 2,000 clones; 70% to 75% appear just once. The ten largest clones represent about 62% of the sample. The sequencing used CD8+ T cells sorted from blood, collected at a follow-up visit. The receptors were sampled from a man between 65 and 80 years old with rheumatoid arthritis.

The V and J genes are TRBV28 and TRBJ2-7; 9 nucleotides align to TRBD1. V gave up 6 bases and J gave up 3 bases; unmatched junction bases: 12. CDR1 MDHEN and CDR2 SYDVKM come from the germline V gene. The CDR3 is 16 amino acids. CDR3 in amino acids: CASRTRGQGAFYEQYF. The DNA for the CDR3 is TGTGCCAGCAGAACAAGGGGACAGGGCGCTTTCTACGAGCAGTACTTC.

The chain combines TRBV27 with TRBJ1-2, with 8 bases lining up with TRBD1. V dropped 3 bases and J dropped 5; count of bases not matched to a gene: 14. Germline V gene lookup returns CDR1 MNHEY and CDR2 SMNVEV (reference sequence). The CDR3 consists of 17 residues. CDR3 sequence: CASSLNQQGARVYGYTF. The CDR3, as DNA: TGTGCCAGCAGTTTGAACCAGCAGGGGGCGCGGGTATATGGCTACACCTTC.

This clone is labeled as large. Other DNA sequences from this sample encode an identical CDR3 as well. This rearrangement joins TRBV11-2 to TRBJ2-7; 9 nucleotides match TRBD1. The V and J ends lost 4 bases and 4 bases, in that order; junction bases with no gene match: 5. Germline V lookup: CDR1 SGHAT, CDR2 FQNNGV. CDR3 length: 14 amino acids. This CDR3 is CASSSTGGGYEQYF. CDR3 in DNA: TGTGCCAGCAGCTCGACAGGGGGGGGTTACGAGCAGTACTTC.

There are a few counts of this clone. CDR3 bases: TGTGCCAGCAGCGCCACACTAGCGGGGGGGCACGAGCAGTACTTC. As protein: CASSATLAGGHEQYF. The rearrangement uses TRBV2 and TRBJ2-7, with 13 bases identical to TRBD2. J gave up 5 bases and V 6 bases, and 7 bases lay outside the gene matches. Looked up from germline, CDR1 is SNHLY and CDR2 is FYNNEI. The CDR3 covers 15 residues.

This chain uses TRBV5-1 with TRBJ1-4; D perhaps matches TRBD1 (6 bases). Germline V lookup: CDR1 SGHRS, CDR2 YFSETQ. V was shortened by 3 bases and J by 5 bases, with 17 bases between the two germline ends. This CDR3 spans 16 amino acids. For the CDR3, the DNA is TGCGCCAGCAGCTCTTACCGGGACAACGGAAATGAAAAACTGTTTTTT. Translated: CASSSYRDNGNEKLFF.

The rearrangement links TRBV7-6 to TRBJ2-7; 7 bases are shared with TRBD1. V gave up 1 base and J gave up 2 bases; unmatched junction bases: 5. This CDR3 is 15 amino acids long. The germline CDR1 and CDR2 sequences are SGHVS and FNYEAQ. CDR3 coding DNA: TGTGCCAGCAGCTTAGAAATGACAGGGACCTACGAGCAGTACTTC. This gives the protein CASSLEMTGTYEQYF.

The chain combines TRBV27 with TRBJ2-3; D unclear. The CDR3 consists of 14 residues. The germline V gene has CDR1 MNHEY and CDR2 SMNVEV (reference sequence). Trimming removed 3 bases at V and 0 bases at J, with 7 bases between. The CDR3 loop is CASSFTASTDTQYF. The DNA of the CDR3 is TGTGCCAGCAGTTTTACAGCTAGCACAGATACGCAGTATTTT.

The chain has TRBV27 and TRBJ2-7; D gene unclear. The ends were cut back, 0 bases at V and 2 bases at J, with 11 bases in the middle. Per the germline V gene, CDR1 is MNHEY and CDR2 is SMNVEV (reference sequence). The CDR3 contains 15 residues. The CDR3 protein is CASSLSGGGPYEQYF. The CDR3 DNA reads TGTGCCAGCAGTTTATCGGGCGGCGGACCCTACGAGCAGTACTTC.

CDR3 region: CASSSRTGRKRNEKLFF. The CDR3 region has the DNA TGTGCCAGCAGCTCTCGGACAGGTCGGAAGCGTAATGAAAAACTGTTTTTT. The chain combines TRBV21-1 with TRBJ1-4; TRBD1 is taken as the D call from the table, unchecked against the DNA. TRBV21-1 is a recognized pseudogene. The CDR3 has 17 amino acids.

The chain links TRBV10-3 to TRBJ1-5; no reliable D call. The germline gives CDR1 ENHRY, CDR2 SYGVKD. CDR3 length: 12 residues. Trimming shortened V by 3 bases and J by 3 bases, and 3 bases separated the two germline ends. The CDR3, as DNA: TGTGCCATCAGTGAAGACAATCAGCCCCAGCATTTT. It translates to CAISEDNQPQHF.

V and J are TRBV29-1 and TRBJ2-1; D is perhaps TRBD2 (6 bases). Trimming pared 3 bases from V and 8 bases from J, leaving 20 bases between. Germline V CDR1 and CDR2: SQVTM, ANQGSEA. This CDR3 is built from 15 residues. The CDR3 region has the DNA TGCAGCGTTGAGGCCAGGACTAACCCCTGGGATGAGCAGTTCTTC. Translated: CSVEARTNPWDEQFF.

J is TRBJ2-5 and V is TRBV27; D possibly corresponds to TRBD2 (5 bases). Germline-derived CDR1 and CDR2 are MNHEY and SMNVEV (reference sequence). V lost 8 bases and J 5 bases, leaving 24 bases between the germline ends. This CDR3 is built from 16 residues. CDR3 in DNA: TGTGCCAGCTTACCGCGGGCGGGCCCTCTGAGGGAGACCCAGTACTTC. Its translation is CASLPRAGPLRETQYF.

This CDR3 reads CASSPGRGLNEQFF. In DNA form, the CDR3 reads TGTGCCAGCTCACCGGGCAGGGGGCTCAATGAGCAGTTCTTC. The chain has TRBV18 and TRBJ2-1; 8 nucleotides align to TRBD1. Germline lookup yields CDR1 KGHSH and CDR2 LQKENI. With V trimmed by 3 bases and J by 6 bases, 4 bases remained unmatched. The CDR3 loop spans 14 amino acids.

CDR3 region: CASSYSGGGTDTQYF. CDR3 DNA: TGTGCCAGCAGTTACTCAGGGGGGGGCACAGATACGCAGTATTTT. The V call is TRBV6-6, the J call TRBJ2-3; possible D gene TRBD2, 7 bases. Trimming removed 0 bases from V and 1 base from J, with 8 bases in between. This CDR3 is 15 amino acids long. The germline V gene encodes CDR1 MNHNY and CDR2 SVGAGI (reference sequence).

V gene TRBV7-8 combines with J gene TRBJ2-3; 10 nucleotides line up with TRBD2. The CDR3 spans 17 residues. Germline V gives CDR1 SGHVS, CDR2 FQNEAQ. Trimming took 6 bases from V and 2 from J; bases not matched to a gene: 11. In DNA form, the CDR3 reads TGTGCCAGCAGAAAAGGGGTAGCGGGAGGACTCACAGATACGCAGTATTTT. Protein product: CASRKGVAGGLTDTQYF. The full variable domain, rest sourced from reference TRBV7-8 and TRBJ2-3, is GAGVSQSPRYKVAKRGQDVALRCDPISGHVSLFWYQQALGQGPEFLTYFQNEAQLDKSGLPSDRFFAERPEGSVSTLKIQRTQQEDSAVYLCASRKGVAGGLTDTQYFGPGTRLTVL.

The J gene is TRBJ2-7, the V gene TRBV2, with D perhaps TRBD1 (6 bases). The CDR3 is 13 amino acids. V was trimmed by 6 bases and J by 0 bases, leaving 9 bases between them. In germline, CDR1 is SNHLY, CDR2 FYNNEI. CDR3 sequence: CASRPGHSYEQYF. The CDR3 region has the DNA TGTGCCAGCAGACCGGGACACTCCTACGAGCAGTACTTC.

The DNA of the CDR3 is TGTGCCAGCAGCTTAAACAGCATCTATGGCTACACCTTC. Translation: CASSLNSIYGYTF. The chain uses TRBV7-9 and TRBJ1-2; D call uncertain. CDR3 length: 13 amino acids. Trimming left V 2 bases short and J 4 bases short, with 8 bases between. Per the germline V gene, CDR1 is SEHNR and CDR2 is FQNEAQ (reference sequence).

The gene calls are TRBV12-5 and TRBJ1-2; 8 nucleotides line up with TRBD1. The CDR3 totals 13 residues. V lost 5 bases and J lost 4; bases outside the gene matches: 3. Germline V gene sequence: CDR1 LGHNT, CDR2 FRNRAP. The CDR3 bases are TGTGCTAGTGGTCCCGGACAGGGCTATGGCTACACCTTC. Translating it yields CASGPGQGYGYTF.

The chain recombines TRBV9 with TRBJ2-3; 9 nucleotides align to TRBD1. The germline V gene has CDR1 SGDLS and CDR2 YYNGEE. CDR3 length: 16 residues. Trimming cost V 3 bases and J 5 bases; bases outside gene matches: 10. CDR3 region: CASSAFQTGGKDTQYF. The DNA for the CDR3 is TGTGCCAGCAGCGCGTTTCAGACAGGGGGGAAAGATACGCAGTATTTT.

CDR3 nucleotides: TGTGCCAGCAGCTTCCGGAACACTGAAGCTTTCTTT. This codes for CASSFRNTEAFF. The genes are TRBV11-2 and TRBJ1-1; D gene ambiguous. CDR1 is SGHAT and CDR2 is FQNNGV in the germline V gene. The CDR3 loop spans 12 amino acids. With 3 bases removed from V and 1 base from J, the gap between germline ends came to 3 bases.

DNA for the CDR3: TGTGCCAGCAGTCCCGGGGGGAGGGGGCGGCCGATCTGGAACACTGAAGCTTTCTTT. This translates into CASSPGGRGRPIWNTEAFF. The chain uses TRBV28 and TRBJ1-1; 7 bases map to TRBD1. V shed 5 bases, J shed 1 base, and the junction held 19 bases outside the gene matches. The CDR3 runs to 19 residues. Germline V lookup: CDR1 MDHEN, CDR2 SYDVKM. Filled out from reference TRBV28 and TRBJ1-1, the complete variable domain reads DVKVTQSSRYLVKRTGEKVFLECVQDMDHENMFWYRQDPGLGLRLIYFSYDVKMKEKGDIPEGYSVSREKKERFSLILESASTNQTSMYLCASSPGGRGRPIWNTEAFFGQGTRLTVV.

V and J are TRBV27 and TRBJ2-1, with a possible D match to TRBD2 (6 bases). This CDR3 has 13 amino acids. Germline lookup yields CDR1 MNHEY and CDR2 SMNVEV (reference sequence). The V gene lost 0 bases and the J gene lost 10 bases, with 10 bases spanning the gap. CDR3 coding DNA: TGTGCCAGCAGTTTATCGAGGAGGGTCGAGCAGTTCTTC. As protein: CASSLSRRVEQFF.

This clone was observed a few times. The V call is TRBV13, the J call TRBJ2-7; D not resolved. Germline loops: CDR1 PRHDT, CDR2 FYEKMQ (reference sequence). The CDR3 covers 12 residues. Trimming shortened V by 4 bases and J by 5 bases, and 9 bases separated the two germline ends. The CDR3 coding sequence is TGTGCCAGCAGCTCAGAGGCTGACGAGCAGTACTTC. Its protein is CASSSEADEQYF. Based on the CDR3 plus reference TRBV13 and TRBJ2-7, the full variable domain is AAGVIQSPRHLIKEKRETATLKCYPIPRHDTVYWYQQGPGQDPQFLISFYEKMQSDKGSIPDRFSAQQFSDYHSELNMSSLELGDSALYFCASSSEADEQYFGPGTRLTVT.

The chain employs TRBV27 and TRBJ1-3; TRBD1 agrees at 7 bases. CDR1 MNHEY and CDR2 SMNVEV come from the germline V gene (reference sequence). After removal of 3 bases from V and 0 bases from J, the junction contained 2 bases not matched to a gene. CDR3 size: 15 residues. The CDR3 nucleotides read TGTGCCAGCAGTTTGGACAGGAGCTCTGGAAACACCATATATTTT. Translated, it gives CASSLDRSSGNTIYF.

The chain joins TRBV28 to TRBJ1-5, with 7 bases matching TRBD1. The CDR3 is made up of 14 amino acids. Germline V gives CDR1 MDHEN, CDR2 SYDVKM. Trimming cost V 6 bases and J 4 bases; bases outside gene matches: 6. DNA of the CDR3: TGTGCCAGCAGACAGACAGGGAGTAATCAGCCCCAGCATTTT. It is translated as CASRQTGSNQPQHF.

This chain connects TRBV7-9 to TRBJ2-1, with D maybe TRBD2 (6 bases). CDR1 is SEHNR, CDR2 FQNEAQ, per germline (reference sequence). This CDR3 contains 11 residues. V lost 4 bases, J lost 9 bases, and 7 bases lay in between. The CDR3 bases are TGTGCCAGCAGCTGGGGACTTGAGCAGTTCTTC. Translated: CASSWGLEQFF. Drawing the rest from reference TRBV7-9 and TRBJ2-1, the complete variable domain is DTGVSQNPRHKITKRGQNVTFRCDPISEHNRLYWYRQTLGQGPEFLTYFQNEAQLEKSRLLSDRFSAERPKGSFSTLEIQRTEQGDSAMYLCASSWGLEQFFGPGTRLTVL.

The chain carries TRBV6-5 and TRBJ2-7, with 8 nucleotides matching TRBD1. Germline-derived CDR1 and CDR2 are MNHEY and SVGAGI. V was clipped by 6 bases and J by 12 bases; unmatched bases: 16. The CDR3 sequence is 14 residues long. The CDR3 region has the DNA TGTGCCAGCAGCCCCCCCCGACAGGGGATTGTCCCGTACTTC. Its translation is CASSPPRQGIVPYF.